Sequencing of this TCR beta chain was carried out in a study of prognosis after radiotherapy for stage I lung cancer. About the research overall: Approximately 15 patients presented with newly diagnosed primary stage I lung tumors, and roughly 5 carried oligometastatic NSCLC following surgical resection of the primary tumor. Patients were about a dozen men and roughly 6 women aged about 50 to 85, median approximately 70 years.

A volume of around 5.9 milliliters of peripheral blood was collected by draw at each of two time points. Germline CDR1 reads SNHLY; CDR2 reads FYNNEI. V lost 7 bases and J lost 5, with 15 bases in between. The CDR3 has 15 residues. It was by two-round multiplex PCR that TCR beta CDR3 was amplified from genomic DNA. The use of primers specific to each TRBV and TRBJ gene characterized first-round PCR. TCRdb used MiXCR to reprocess the multiplex PCR reads, holding one entry per CDR3 protein. The repertoire includes under 35,000 distinct CDR3 sequences, around 43% of them detected once, and approximately 15% sits in the top ten.

The sample consisted of PBMCs, taken before or after stereotactic body radiation therapy (not recorded which). The TCR comes from a donor of 50 years or more with non-small cell lung cancer. The V call is TRBV2, the J call TRBJ1-6; tentatively, D is TRBD1 (5 bases). The CDR3 coding sequence is TGTGCCAGCAACCGACCGGGACGGAATAATTCACCCCTCCACTTT. It yields the protein CASNRPGRNNSPLHF.